The clone carrying this T cell receptor beta chain was recorded once. Assay used: immunoSEQ multiplex PCR; TCRdb lists only in-frame clones, some missing. The sample shows some 29,000 clones, approximately 86% of them seen only once. The data are from a study of T cell changes during pregnancy in multiple sclerosis. The CDR3 spans 15 residues. The germline V gene encodes CDR1 SNHLY and CDR2 FYNNEI. V lost 1 base to trimming and J lost 0 bases, with 8 bases between them. The starting material was CD8+ T cells from peripheral blood mononuclear cells, obtained before pregnancy. The V and J genes are TRBV2 and TRBJ2-3; TRBD2 is a possible D gene (5 bases). The TCR originated in a female donor with multiple sclerosis, enrolled in a pregnancy study. CDR3 residues: CASSEGAASTDTQYF. The CDR3 DNA reads TGTGCCAGCAGTGAAGGAGCGGCTAGCACAGATACGCAGTATTTT.